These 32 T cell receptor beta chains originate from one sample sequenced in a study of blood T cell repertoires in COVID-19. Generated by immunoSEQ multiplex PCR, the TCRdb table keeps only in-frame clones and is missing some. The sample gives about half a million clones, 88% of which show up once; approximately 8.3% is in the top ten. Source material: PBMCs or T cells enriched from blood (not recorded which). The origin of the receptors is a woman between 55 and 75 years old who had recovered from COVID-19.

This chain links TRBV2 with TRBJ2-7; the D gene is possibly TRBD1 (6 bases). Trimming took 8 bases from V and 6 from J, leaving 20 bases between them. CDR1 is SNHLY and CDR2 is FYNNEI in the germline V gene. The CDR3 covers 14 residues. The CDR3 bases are TGTGCCAGCGGGGGCATCGGGACCTCCATCGAGCAGTACTTC. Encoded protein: CASGGIGTSIEQYF.

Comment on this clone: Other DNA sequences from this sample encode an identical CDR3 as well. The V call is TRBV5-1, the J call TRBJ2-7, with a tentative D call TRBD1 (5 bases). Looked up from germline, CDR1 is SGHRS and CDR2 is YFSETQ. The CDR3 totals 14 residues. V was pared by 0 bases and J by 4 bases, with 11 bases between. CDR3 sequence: CASSLALTGYEQYF. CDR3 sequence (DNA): TGCGCCAGCAGCTTGGCCCTAACAGGATACGAGCAGTACTTC.

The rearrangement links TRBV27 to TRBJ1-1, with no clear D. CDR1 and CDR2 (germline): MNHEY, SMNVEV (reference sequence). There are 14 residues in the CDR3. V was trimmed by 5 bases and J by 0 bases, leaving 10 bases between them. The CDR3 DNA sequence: TGTGCCAGCAGTATGGCAGGCCTGAACACTGAAGCTTTCTTT. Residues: CASSMAGLNTEAFF.

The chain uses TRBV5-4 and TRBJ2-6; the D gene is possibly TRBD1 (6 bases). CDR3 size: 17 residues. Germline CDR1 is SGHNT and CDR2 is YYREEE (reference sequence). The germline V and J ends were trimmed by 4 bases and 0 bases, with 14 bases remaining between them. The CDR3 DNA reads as TGTGCCAGCAGCCGGGACAATCCCATCTCTGGGGCCAACGTCCTGACTTTC. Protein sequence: CASSRDNPISGANVLTF.

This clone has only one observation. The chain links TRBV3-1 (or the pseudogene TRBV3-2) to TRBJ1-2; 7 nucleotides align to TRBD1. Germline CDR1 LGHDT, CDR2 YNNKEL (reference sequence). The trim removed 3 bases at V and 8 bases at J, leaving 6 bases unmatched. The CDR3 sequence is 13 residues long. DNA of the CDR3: TGTGCCAGCAGCCACGGACAGGACAGAGGCTACACCTTC. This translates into CASSHGQDRGYTF.

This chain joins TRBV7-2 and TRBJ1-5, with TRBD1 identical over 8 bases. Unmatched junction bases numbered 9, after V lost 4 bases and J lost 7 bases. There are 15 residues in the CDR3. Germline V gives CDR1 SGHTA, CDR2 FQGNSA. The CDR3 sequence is CASSSGGQRIQPQHF. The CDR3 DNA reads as TGTGCCAGCAGCTCAGGGGGCCAGCGGATACAGCCCCAGCATTTT.

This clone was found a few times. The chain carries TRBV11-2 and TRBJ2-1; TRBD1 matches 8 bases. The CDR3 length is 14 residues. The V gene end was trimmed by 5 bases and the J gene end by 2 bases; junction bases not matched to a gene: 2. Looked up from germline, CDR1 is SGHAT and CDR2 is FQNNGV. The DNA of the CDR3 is TGTGCCAGCAGCAAGGGACAGGCCTACAATGAGCAGTTCTTC. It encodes CASSKGQAYNEQFF.

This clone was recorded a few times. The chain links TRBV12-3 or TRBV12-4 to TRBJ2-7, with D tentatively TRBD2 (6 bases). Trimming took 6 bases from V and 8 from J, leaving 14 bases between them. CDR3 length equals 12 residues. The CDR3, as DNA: TGTGCCAGCAGCCCAGGGACTTCCAAGCAGTACGTC. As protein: CASSPGTSKQYV.

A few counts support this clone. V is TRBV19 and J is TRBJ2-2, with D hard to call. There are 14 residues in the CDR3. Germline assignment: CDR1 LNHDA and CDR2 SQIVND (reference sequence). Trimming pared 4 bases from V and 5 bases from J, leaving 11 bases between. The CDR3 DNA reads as TGTGCCAGTAGTAAATCATCGAGGACCGGGGAGCTGTTTTTT. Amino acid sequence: CASSKSSRTGELFF.

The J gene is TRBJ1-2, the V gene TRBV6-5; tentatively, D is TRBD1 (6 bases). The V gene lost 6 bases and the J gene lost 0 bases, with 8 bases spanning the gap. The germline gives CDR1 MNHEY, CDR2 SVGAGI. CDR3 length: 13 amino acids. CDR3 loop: CASRTGANYGYTF. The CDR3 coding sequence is TGTGCCAGCAGGACAGGCGCTAACTATGGCTACACCTTC.

CDR3 sequence: CASSTTPNTGELFF. In DNA, the CDR3 is TGTGCCAGCTCGACTACCCCGAACACCGGGGAGCTGTTTTTT. This chain connects TRBV2 to TRBJ2-2; D perhaps matches TRBD2 (5 bases). This CDR3 comprises 14 residues. Per germline, CDR1 SNHLY and CDR2 FYNNEI. V was pared by 8 bases and J by 0 bases, with 10 bases between.

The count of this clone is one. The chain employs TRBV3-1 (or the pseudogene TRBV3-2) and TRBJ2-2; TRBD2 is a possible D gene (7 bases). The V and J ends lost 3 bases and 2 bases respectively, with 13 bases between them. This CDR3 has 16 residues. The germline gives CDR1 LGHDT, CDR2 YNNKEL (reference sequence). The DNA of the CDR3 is TGTGCCAGCAGCCAGGCCCGGGGGGCCAACACCGGGGAGCTGTTTTTT. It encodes CASSQARGANTGELFF.

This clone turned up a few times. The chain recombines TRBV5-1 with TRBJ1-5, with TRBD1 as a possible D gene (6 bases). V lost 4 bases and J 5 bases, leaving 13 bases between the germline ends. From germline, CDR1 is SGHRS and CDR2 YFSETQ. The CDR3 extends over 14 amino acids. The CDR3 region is CASSPRGFDQPQHF. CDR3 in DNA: TGCGCCAGCAGCCCTAGGGGGTTCGATCAGCCCCAGCATTTT.

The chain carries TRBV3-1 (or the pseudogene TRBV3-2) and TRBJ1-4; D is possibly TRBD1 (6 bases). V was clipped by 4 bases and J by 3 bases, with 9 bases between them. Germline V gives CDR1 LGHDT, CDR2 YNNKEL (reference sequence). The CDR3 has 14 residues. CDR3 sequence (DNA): TGTGCCAGCAGCCTAAGACAGGCTAATGAAAAACTGTTTTTT. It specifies CASSLRQANEKLFF.

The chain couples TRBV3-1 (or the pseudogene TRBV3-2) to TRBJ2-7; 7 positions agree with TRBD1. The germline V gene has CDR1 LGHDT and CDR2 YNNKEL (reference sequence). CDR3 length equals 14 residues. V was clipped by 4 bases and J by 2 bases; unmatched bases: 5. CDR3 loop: CASSLGQVPYEQYF. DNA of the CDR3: TGTGCCAGCAGCCTTGGACAGGTCCCCTACGAGCAGTACTTC.

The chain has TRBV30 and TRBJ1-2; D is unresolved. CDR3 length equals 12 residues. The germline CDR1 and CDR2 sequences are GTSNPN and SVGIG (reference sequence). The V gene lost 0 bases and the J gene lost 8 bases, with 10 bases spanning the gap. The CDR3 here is CAWSVEGWGYTF. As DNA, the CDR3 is TGTGCCTGGAGTGTGGAGGGTTGGGGCTACACCTTC.

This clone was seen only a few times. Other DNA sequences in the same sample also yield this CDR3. CDR3 in amino acids: CASSQVQGARGNTIYF. The CDR3 DNA reads as TGTGCCAGCAGCCAAGTTCAGGGGGCCCGAGGAAACACCATATATTTT. This sequence joins TRBV3-1 (or the pseudogene TRBV3-2) and TRBJ1-3, with 8 bases fitting TRBD1. The CDR3 is made up of 16 amino acids. Trimming at V came to 1 base and at J to 4 bases, leaving 6 bases not matched to a gene. Germline V gene lookup returns CDR1 LGHDT and CDR2 YNNKEL (reference sequence).

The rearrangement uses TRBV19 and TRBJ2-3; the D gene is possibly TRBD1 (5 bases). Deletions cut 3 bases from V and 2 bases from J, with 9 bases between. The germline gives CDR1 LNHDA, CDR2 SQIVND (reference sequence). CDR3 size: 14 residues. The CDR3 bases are TGTGCCAGTAGTATCAGGGCAGACACAGATACGCAGTATTTT. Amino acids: CASSIRADTDTQYF.

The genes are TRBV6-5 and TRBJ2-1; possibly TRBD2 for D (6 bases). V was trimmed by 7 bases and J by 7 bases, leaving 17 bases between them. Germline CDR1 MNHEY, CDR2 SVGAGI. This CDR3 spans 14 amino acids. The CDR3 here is CASTTPGTLNEQFF. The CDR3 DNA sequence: TGTGCCAGCACCACCCCGGGGACTCTGAATGAGCAGTTCTTC.

For the CDR3, the DNA is TGTGCCAGCAGGCCCAAAGACCTCGGGAGCACTGAAGCTTTCTTT. Its translation is CASRPKDLGSTEAFF. This chain connects TRBV5-4 to TRBJ1-1; D is uncertain. Germline CDR1 is SGHNT and CDR2 is YYREEE (reference sequence). V was pared by 5 bases and J by 4 bases, with 18 bases between. The length of the CDR3 is 15 residues.

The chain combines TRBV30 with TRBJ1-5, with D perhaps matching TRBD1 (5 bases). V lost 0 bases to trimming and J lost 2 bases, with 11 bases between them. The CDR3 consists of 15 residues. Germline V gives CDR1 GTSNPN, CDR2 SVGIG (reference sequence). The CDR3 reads CAWSVRGGRNQPQHF. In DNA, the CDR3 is TGTGCCTGGAGTGTTCGGGGGGGACGCAATCAGCCCCAGCATTTT.

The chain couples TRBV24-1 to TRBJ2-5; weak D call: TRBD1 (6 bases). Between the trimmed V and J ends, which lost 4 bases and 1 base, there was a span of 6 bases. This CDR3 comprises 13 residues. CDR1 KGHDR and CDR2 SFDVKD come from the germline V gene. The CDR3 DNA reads TGTGCCACCAGTGAACAGGGCCAAGAGACCCAGTACTTC. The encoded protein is CATSEQGQETQYF.

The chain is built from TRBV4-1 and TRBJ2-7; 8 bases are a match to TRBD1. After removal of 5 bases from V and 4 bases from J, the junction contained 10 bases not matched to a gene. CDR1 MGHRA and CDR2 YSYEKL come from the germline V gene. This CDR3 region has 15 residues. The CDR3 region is CASSERAGQGYEQYF. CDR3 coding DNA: TGCGCCAGCAGCGAAAGGGCCGGACAGGGTTACGAGCAGTACTTC.

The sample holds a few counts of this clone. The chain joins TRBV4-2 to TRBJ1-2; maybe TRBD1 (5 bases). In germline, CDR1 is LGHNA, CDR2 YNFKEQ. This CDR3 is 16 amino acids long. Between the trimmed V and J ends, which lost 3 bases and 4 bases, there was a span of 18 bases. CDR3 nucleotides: TGTGCCAGCAGCCAGCAGGGCTCCGCAATGACCTATGGCTACACCTTC. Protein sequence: CASSQQGSAMTYGYTF.

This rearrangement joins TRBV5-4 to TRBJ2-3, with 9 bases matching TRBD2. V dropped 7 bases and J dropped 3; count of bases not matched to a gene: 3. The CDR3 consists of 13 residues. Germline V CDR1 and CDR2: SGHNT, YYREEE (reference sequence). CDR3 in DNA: TGTGCCAGCGGGCGGGGGGGTACAGATACGCAGTATTTT. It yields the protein CASGRGGTDTQYF.

CDR3 coding DNA: TGTGCCATCACGCCAGGGCGGGGGGCATGGGAGCAGTTCTTC. The encoded protein is CAITPGRGAWEQFF. The chain recombines TRBV10-3 with TRBJ2-1, with 8 bases that match TRBD2. This CDR3 has 14 residues. Germline CDR1 reads ENHRY; CDR2 reads SYGVKD. Trimming took 7 bases from V and 10 from J; bases not matched to a gene: 12.

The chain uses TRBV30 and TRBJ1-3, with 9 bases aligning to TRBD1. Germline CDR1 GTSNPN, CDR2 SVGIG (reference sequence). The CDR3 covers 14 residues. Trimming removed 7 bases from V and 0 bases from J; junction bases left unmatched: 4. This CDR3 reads CAYSQGASGNTIYF. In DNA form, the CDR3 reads TGTGCCTATTCACAGGGGGCCTCTGGAAACACCATATATTTT.

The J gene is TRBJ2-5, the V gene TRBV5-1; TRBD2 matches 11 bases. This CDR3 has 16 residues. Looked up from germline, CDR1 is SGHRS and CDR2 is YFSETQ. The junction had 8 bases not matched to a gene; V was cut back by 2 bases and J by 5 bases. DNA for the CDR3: TGCGCCAGCAGCTTAGCACTAGCGGGGGCCCGGGAGACCCAGTACTTC. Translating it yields CASSLALAGARETQYF.

The CDR3 is CSVRTGGEYTEAFF. The CDR3 bases are TGCAGCGTTCGGACAGGGGGCGAATACACTGAAGCTTTCTTT. The V and J genes are TRBV29-1 and TRBJ1-1; TRBD1 matches 11 bases. CDR1 and CDR2 from the germline V gene are SQVTM and ANQGSEA. The CDR3 spans 14 residues. With V trimmed by 5 bases and J by 3 bases, 5 bases remained unmatched.

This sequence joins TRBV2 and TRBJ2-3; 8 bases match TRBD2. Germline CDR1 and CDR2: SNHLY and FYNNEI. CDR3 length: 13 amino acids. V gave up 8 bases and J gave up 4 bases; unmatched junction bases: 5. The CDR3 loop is CASRSGDPDTQYF. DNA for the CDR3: TGTGCCAGCCGTAGCGGGGACCCAGATACGCAGTATTTT.

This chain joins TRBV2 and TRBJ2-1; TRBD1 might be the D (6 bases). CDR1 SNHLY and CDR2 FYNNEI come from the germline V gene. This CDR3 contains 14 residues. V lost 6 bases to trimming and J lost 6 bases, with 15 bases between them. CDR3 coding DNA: TGTGCCAGCAGCCGGACAGCCTTGGGCAATGAGCAGTTCTTC. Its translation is CASSRTALGNEQFF.

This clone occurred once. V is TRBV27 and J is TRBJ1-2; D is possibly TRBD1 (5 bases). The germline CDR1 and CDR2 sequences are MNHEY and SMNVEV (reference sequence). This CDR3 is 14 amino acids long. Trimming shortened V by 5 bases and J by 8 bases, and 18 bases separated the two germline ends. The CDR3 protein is CASSPPGGSGGYTF. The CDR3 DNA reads TGTGCCAGCAGTCCACCGGGGGGAAGCGGCGGCTACACCTTC.